One sample yielded the 7 T cell receptor beta chains listed below, sequenced in a study of blood T cell repertoires in COVID-19. Repertoires were generated with immunoSEQ multiplex PCR, while TCRdb's copy carries only in-frame clones and drops some. Seen here are about 100,000 clones, roughly 89% observed once, and the top ten hold around 4.2%. Sequenced material: peripheral blood. The source is a human donor with COVID-19, enrolled during active disease. The donor label of this sample is uncertain.

The rearrangement uses TRBV9 and TRBJ1-3; 7 bases agree with TRBD1. Germline V lookup: CDR1 SGDLS, CDR2 YYNGEE. V lost 3 bases to trimming and J lost 4 bases; unmatched junction nucleotides: 4. CDR3 length equals 14 residues. The CDR3 here is CASSATGSGNTIYF. CDR3 nucleotide sequence: TGTGCCAGCAGCGCGACAGGGTCCGGAAACACCATATATTTT.

This clone was seen only a few times. The gene calls are TRBV5-1 and TRBJ1-2; no reliable D call. There are 13 residues in the CDR3. The V end lost 1 base, the J end lost 1 base, and 5 bases lay between the germline ends. Germline CDR1 is SGHRS and CDR2 is YFSETQ. CDR3 residues: CASSLTVNYGYTF. CDR3 coding DNA: TGCGCCAGCAGCTTGACAGTTAACTATGGCTACACCTTC.

This chain uses TRBV7-2 with TRBJ2-3, with 7 bases fitting TRBD2. The CDR3 has 17 amino acids. After removal of 4 bases from V and 4 bases from J, the junction contained 14 bases not matched to a gene. Germline-derived CDR1 and CDR2 are SGHTA and FQGNSA. CDR3 protein: CASSSQGGGSLADTQYF. For the CDR3, the DNA is TGTGCCAGCAGCTCACAAGGTGGCGGGAGTCTCGCAGATACGCAGTATTTT.

The chain links TRBV7-6 to TRBJ1-6, with D hard to call. Germline CDR1 is SGHVS and CDR2 is FNYEAQ. The V and J ends lost 1 base and 11 bases respectively, with 15 bases between them. The CDR3 totals 15 residues. The CDR3 sequence: CASSLGPDSVTPLHF. The CDR3 DNA reads TGTGCCAGCAGCTTAGGACCCGACTCGGTAACACCCCTCCACTTT.

The CDR3 reads CATSPRGGRASHRTDTQYF. For the CDR3, the DNA is TGTGCCACCAGCCCGCGTGGAGGGAGAGCTTCTCACCGCACAGATACGCAGTATTTT. The V call is TRBV15, the J call TRBJ2-3, with D possibly being TRBD2 (6 bases). Germline V gives CDR1 LNHNV, CDR2 YYDKDF (reference sequence). The CDR3 spans 19 residues. The V end was cut by 5 bases, the J end by 1 base, with 25 bases between.

The chain combines TRBV27 with TRBJ2-5; 10 bases are a match to TRBD2. Germline loops: CDR1 MNHEY, CDR2 SMNVEV (reference sequence). J lost 3 bases, V lost 5 bases, and 9 bases had no gene match. CDR3 length: 16 residues. The DNA of the CDR3 is TGTGCCAGCAGTGGGAGCGAGCGGGGGGGCAAAGAGACCCAGTACTTC. The encoded protein is CASSGSERGGKETQYF.

V usage is TRBV11-2 and J usage is TRBJ2-7, with TRBD2 matching 11 bases. CDR3 size: 16 residues. Germline lookup yields CDR1 SGHAT and CDR2 FQNNGV. V trimming: 3 bases; J trimming: 2 bases; junction bases outside the gene matches: 6. The CDR3 region is CASSFTRLAGTYEQYF. The CDR3 region has the DNA TGTGCCAGCAGCTTCACCCGACTAGCGGGGACCTACGAGCAGTACTTC.